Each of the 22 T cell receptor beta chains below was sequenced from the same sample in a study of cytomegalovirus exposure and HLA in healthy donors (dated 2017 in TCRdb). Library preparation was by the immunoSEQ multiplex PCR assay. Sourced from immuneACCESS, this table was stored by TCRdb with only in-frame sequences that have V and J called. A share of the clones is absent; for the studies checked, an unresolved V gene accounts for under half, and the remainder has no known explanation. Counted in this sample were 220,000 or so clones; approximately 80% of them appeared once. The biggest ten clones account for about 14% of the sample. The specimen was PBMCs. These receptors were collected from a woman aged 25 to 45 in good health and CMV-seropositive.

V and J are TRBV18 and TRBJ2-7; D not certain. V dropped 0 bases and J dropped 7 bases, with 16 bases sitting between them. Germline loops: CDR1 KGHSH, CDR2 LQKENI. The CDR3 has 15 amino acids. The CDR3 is CASSPPYALGIEQYF. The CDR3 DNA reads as TGTGCCAGCTCACCACCGTACGCCCTTGGGATAGAGCAGTACTTC. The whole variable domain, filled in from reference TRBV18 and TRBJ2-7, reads NAGVMQNPRHLVRRRGQEARLRCSPMKGHSHVYWYRQLPEEGLKFMVYLQKENIIDESGMPKERFSAEFPKEGPSILRIQQVVRGDSAAYFCASSPPYALGIEQYFGPGTRLTVT.

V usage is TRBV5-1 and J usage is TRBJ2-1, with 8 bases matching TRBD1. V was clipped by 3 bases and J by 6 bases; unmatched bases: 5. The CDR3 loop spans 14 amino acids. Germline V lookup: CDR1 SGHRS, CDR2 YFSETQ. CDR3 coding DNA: TGCGCCAGCAGCTCATACACAGGGGGCAATGAGCAGTTCTTC. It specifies CASSSYTGGNEQFF. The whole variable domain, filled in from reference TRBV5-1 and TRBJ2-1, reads KAGVTQTPRYLIKTRGQQVTLSCSPISGHRSVSWYQQTPGQGLQFLFEYFSETQRNKGNFPGRFSGRQFSNSRSEMNVSTLELGDSALYLCASSSYTGGNEQFFGPGTRLTVL.

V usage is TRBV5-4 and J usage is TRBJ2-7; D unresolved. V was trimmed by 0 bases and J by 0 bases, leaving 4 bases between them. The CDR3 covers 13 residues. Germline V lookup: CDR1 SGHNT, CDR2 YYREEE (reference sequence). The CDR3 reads CASSLVSSYEQYF. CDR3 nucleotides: TGTGCCAGCAGCTTGGTGAGCTCCTACGAGCAGTACTTC.

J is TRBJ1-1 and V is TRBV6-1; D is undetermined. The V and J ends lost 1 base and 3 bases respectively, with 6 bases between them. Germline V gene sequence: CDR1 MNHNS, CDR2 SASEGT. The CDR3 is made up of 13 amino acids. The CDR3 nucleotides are TGTGCCAGCAGTGAAGTCCTGGACACTGAAGCTTTCTTT. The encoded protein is CASSEVLDTEAFF.

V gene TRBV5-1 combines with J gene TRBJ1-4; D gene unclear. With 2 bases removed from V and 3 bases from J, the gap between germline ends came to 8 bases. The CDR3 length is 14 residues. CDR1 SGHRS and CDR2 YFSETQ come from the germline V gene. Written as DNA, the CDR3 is TGCGCCAGCAGCTTTACGTCAGCTAATGAAAAACTGTTTTTT. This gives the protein CASSFTSANEKLFF.

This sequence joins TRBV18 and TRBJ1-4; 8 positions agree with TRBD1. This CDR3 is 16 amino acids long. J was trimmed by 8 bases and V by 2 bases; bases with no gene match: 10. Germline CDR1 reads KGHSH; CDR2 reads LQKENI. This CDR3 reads CASSPSTTGVEEKLFF. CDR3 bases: TGTGCCAGCTCACCAAGTACGACAGGGGTTGAAGAAAAACTGTTTTTT. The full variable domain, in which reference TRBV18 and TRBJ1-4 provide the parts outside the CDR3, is NAGVMQNPRHLVRRRGQEARLRCSPMKGHSHVYWYRQLPEEGLKFMVYLQKENIIDESGMPKERFSAEFPKEGPSILRIQQVVRGDSAAYFCASSPSTTGVEEKLFFGSGTQLSVL.

The CDR3 loop is CAWRAKTGAGDNEQFF. Here the CDR3 DNA reads TGTGCCTGGAGGGCAAAGACAGGGGCCGGGGACAATGAGCAGTTCTTC. The chain employs TRBV30 and TRBJ2-1; TRBD1 aligns across 8 bases. The CDR3 covers 16 residues. After removal of 3 bases from V and 5 bases from J, the junction contained 12 bases not matched to a gene. Germline V lookup: CDR1 GTSNPN, CDR2 SVGIG (reference sequence). Looking up the rest from reference TRBV30 and TRBJ2-1 gives the full variable domain: SQTIHQWPATLVQPVGSPLSLECTVEGTSNPNLYWYRQAAGRGLQLLFYSVGIGQISSEVPQNLSASRPQDRQFILSSKKLLLSDSGFYLCAWRAKTGAGDNEQFFGPGTRLTVL.

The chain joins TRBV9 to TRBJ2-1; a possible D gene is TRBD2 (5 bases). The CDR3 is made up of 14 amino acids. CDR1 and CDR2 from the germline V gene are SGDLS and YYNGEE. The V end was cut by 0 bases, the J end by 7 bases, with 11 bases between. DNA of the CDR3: TGTGCCAGCAGCGTAGTTGATAGGGAGAATGAGCAGTTCTTC. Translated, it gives CASSVVDRENEQFF.

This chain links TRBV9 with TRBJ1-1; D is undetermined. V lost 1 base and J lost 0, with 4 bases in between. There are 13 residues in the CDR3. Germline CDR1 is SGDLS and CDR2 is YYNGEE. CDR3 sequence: CASSVSLNTEAFF. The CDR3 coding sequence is TGTGCCAGCAGCGTATCGCTGAACACTGAAGCTTTCTTT.

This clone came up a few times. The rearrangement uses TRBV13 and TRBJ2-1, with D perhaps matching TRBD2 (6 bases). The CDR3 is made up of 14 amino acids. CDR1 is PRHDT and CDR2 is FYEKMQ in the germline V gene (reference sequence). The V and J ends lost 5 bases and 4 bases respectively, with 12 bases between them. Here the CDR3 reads CASSPRTTYNEQFF. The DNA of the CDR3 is TGTGCCAGCAGCCCGAGGACTACATACAATGAGCAGTTCTTC.

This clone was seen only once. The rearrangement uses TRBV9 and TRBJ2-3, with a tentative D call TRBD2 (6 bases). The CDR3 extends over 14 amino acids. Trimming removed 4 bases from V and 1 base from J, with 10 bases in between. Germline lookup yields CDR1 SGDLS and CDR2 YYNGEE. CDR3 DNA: TGTGCCAGCAGCCGGGCGGGGCGCACAGATACGCAGTATTTT. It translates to CASSRAGRTDTQYF. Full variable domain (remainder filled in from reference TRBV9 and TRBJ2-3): DSGVTQTPKHLITATGQRVTLRCSPRSGDLSVYWYQQSLDQGLQFLIQYYNGEERAKGNILERFSAQQFPDLHSELNLSSLELGDSALYFCASSRAGRTDTQYFGPGTRLTVL.

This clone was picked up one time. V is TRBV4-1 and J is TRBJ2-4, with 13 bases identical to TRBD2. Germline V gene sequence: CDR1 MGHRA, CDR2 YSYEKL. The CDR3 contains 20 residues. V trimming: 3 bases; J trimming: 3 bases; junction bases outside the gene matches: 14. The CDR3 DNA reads TGCGCCAGCAGCCAGGGTGTTTGGACTAGCGGGAGTATGAGCAAAAACATTCAGTACTTC. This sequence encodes CASSQGVWTSGSMSKNIQYF.

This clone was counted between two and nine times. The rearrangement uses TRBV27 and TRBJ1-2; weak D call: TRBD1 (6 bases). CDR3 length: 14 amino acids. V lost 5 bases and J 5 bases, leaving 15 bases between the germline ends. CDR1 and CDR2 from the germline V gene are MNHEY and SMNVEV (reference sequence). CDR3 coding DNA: TGTGCCAGCAGTCCCAGCGGGGGGCGGTATGGCTACACCTTC. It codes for CASSPSGGRYGYTF.

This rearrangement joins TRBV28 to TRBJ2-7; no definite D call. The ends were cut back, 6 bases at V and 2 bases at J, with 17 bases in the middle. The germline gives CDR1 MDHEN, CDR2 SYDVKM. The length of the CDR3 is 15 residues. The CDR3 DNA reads TGTGCCAGCAGACCTCCGGGTCCCTGGGCCTACGAGCAGTACTTC. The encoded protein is CASRPPGPWAYEQYF.

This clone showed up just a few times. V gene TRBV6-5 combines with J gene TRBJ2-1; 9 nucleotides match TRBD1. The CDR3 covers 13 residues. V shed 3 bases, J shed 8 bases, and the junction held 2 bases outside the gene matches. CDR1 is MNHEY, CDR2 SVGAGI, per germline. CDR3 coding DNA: TGTGCCAGCAGTTATAACAGGGGGCATGAGCAGTTCTTC. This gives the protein CASSYNRGHEQFF.

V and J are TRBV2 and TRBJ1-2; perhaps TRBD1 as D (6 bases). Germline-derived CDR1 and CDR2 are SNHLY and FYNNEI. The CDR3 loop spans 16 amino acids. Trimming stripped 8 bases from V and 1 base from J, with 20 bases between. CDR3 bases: TGTGCCAGCCCCAAGGGGGGGAGAGATTTTAACTATGGCTACACCTTC. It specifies CASPKGGRDFNYGYTF.

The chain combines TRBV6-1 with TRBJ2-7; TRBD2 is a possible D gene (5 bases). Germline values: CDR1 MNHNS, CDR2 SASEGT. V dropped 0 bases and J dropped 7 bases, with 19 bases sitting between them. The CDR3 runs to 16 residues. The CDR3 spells CASSEAGGWKRGEQYF. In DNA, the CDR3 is TGTGCCAGCAGTGAAGCAGGTGGGTGGAAGCGAGGGGAGCAGTACTTC.

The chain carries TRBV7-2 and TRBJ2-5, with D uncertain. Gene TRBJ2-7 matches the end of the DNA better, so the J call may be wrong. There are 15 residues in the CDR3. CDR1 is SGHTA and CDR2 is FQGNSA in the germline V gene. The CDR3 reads CASSFKAQVTYEQYF. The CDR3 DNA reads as TGTGCCAGCAGCTTCAAGGCGCAGGTGACCTACGAGCAGTACTTC.

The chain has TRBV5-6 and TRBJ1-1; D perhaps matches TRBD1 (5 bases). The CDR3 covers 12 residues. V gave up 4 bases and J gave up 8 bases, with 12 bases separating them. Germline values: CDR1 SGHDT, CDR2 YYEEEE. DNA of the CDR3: TGTGCCAGCAGCCGTTACAGGCAGGAAGCTTTCTTT. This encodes CASSRYRQEAFF.

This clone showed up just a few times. DNA of the CDR3: TGCGCCAGCAGCTTGCGCACAGGGGGCTCTCAGCCCCAGCATTTT. It specifies CASSLRTGGSQPQHF. This chain links TRBV5-1 with TRBJ1-5; 9 bases map to TRBD1. J lost 6 bases, V lost 1 base, and 5 bases had no gene match. Germline V gene data show CDR1 as SGHRS and CDR2 as YFSETQ. CDR3 length: 15 residues.

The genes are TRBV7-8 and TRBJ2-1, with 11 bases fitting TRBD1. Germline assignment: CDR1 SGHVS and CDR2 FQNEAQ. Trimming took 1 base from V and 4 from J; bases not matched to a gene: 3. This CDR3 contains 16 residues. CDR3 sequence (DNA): TGTGCCAGCAGCTTAGAGGGGGACAGGGGGTACAATGAGCAGTTCTTC. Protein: CASSLEGDRGYNEQFF.

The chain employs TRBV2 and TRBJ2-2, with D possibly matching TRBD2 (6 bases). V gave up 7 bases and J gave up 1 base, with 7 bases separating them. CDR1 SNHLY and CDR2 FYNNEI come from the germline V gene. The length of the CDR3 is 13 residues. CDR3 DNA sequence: TGTGCCAGCACGCGGGGGAACACCGGGGAGCTGTTTTTT. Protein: CASTRGNTGELFF.